One and the same sample provided the 11 T cell receptor beta chains below, sequenced in a study of vaccination and CD4 T cells after COVID-19. These receptors are not linked to any known antigen. Cultured CD4+ T-cell DNA underwent Oncomine TCR Beta short-read sequencing. TCRdb re-called the PCR reads with MiXCR, one entry per CDR3 protein. The sample records approximately 20,000 distinct CDR3 sequences, approximately 60% being singletons. The treatment here: approximately 10-day PBMC culture with coronavirus spike peptide pools or control peptides (ViraFEST assay). Sequencing was done on a sample of CD4+ T cells from blood, cultured in vitro. These TCRs come from a human donor who had recovered from COVID-19.

The chain recombines TRBV27 with TRBJ1-2; the D is unclear. The CDR3 is 17 amino acids. The V gene lost 2 bases and the J gene lost 7 bases, with 23 bases spanning the gap. CDR1 is MNHEY and CDR2 is SMNVEV in the germline V gene (reference sequence). As DNA, the CDR3 is TGTGCCAGCAGTTTAAACATAGCTGTGGGGAATATCTTTGGCTACACCTTC. Amino acids: CASSLNIAVGNIFGYTF.

V is TRBV20-1 and J is TRBJ2-7; D may be TRBD1 (6 bases). CDR3 length: 15 residues. Germline V gene data show CDR1 as DFQATT and CDR2 as SNEGSKA (reference sequence). V dropped 6 bases and J dropped 3 bases, with 21 bases sitting between them. CDR3 loop: CSAPLHRASHYEQYF. CDR3 nucleotides: TGCAGTGCCCCTCTACACAGGGCCTCTCACTACGAGCAGTACTTC.

The rearrangement uses TRBV30 and TRBJ2-2, with D perhaps given as TRBD1 or TRBD2 (5 bases each). Trimming removed 2 bases at V and 6 bases at J, with 10 bases between. Germline assignment: CDR1 GTSNPN and CDR2 SVGIG (reference sequence). The CDR3 totals 13 residues. The CDR3 sequence: CAWSLRDAGELFF. The CDR3 DNA reads as TGTGCCTGGAGTCTCCGGGACGCCGGGGAGCTGTTTTTT.

CDR3 in DNA: TGTGCCAGCAGCTTGGCTAGCGGGGGGCATCCTGGATTCAATGAGCAGTTCTTC. As protein: CASSLASGGHPGFNEQFF. This rearrangement joins TRBV7-2 to TRBJ2-1; TRBD2 agrees at 11 bases. The germline V gene encodes CDR1 SGHTA and CDR2 FQGNSA. The CDR3 covers 18 residues. The junction had 13 bases not matched to a gene; V was cut back by 3 bases and J by 6 bases.

The chain employs TRBV6-5 and TRBJ2-5; TRBD1 matches at 7 bases. After removal of 1 base from V and 0 bases from J, the junction contained 5 bases not matched to a gene. The CDR3 spans 16 residues. The germline V gene encodes CDR1 MNHEY and CDR2 SVGAGI. This CDR3 is CASSYWAGGNQETQYF. In DNA form, the CDR3 reads TGTGCCAGCAGTTACTGGGCAGGGGGAAACCAAGAGACCCAGTACTTC.

This clonotype was seen more than once but under ten times. The rearrangement uses TRBV4-3 and TRBJ1-2, with a weak D call TRBD1 (6 bases). Germline loops: CDR1 LGHNA, CDR2 YSLEER. This CDR3 region has 13 residues. Between the trimmed V and J ends, which lost 5 bases and 4 bases, there was a span of 11 bases. Written as DNA, the CDR3 is TGCGCCAGCAGCGTGACAGGTTCCTATGGCTACACCTTC. Translating it yields CASSVTGSYGYTF.

The chain is built from TRBV12-3 or TRBV12-4 and TRBJ1-1, with TRBD1 as a possible D gene (5 bases). V was shortened by 3 bases and J by 4 bases, with 12 bases between the two germline ends. The CDR3 contains 14 residues. The CDR3 DNA follows: TGTGCCAGCAGTTTCTCCAGGGTAGGCACTGAAGCTTTCTTT. Protein product: CASSFSRVGTEAFF.

This rearrangement joins TRBV7-9 to TRBJ2-1; 8 bases map to TRBD2. The trim removed 4 bases at V and 7 bases at J, leaving 6 bases unmatched. Germline CDR1 is SEHNR and CDR2 is FQNEAQ (reference sequence). This CDR3 contains 14 residues. For the CDR3, the DNA is TGTGCCAGCAGCTCCGGACTAGCCCTAAATGAGCAGTTCTTC. Its translation is CASSSGLALNEQFF.

This clonotype was seen only a few times. This sequence joins TRBV20-1 and TRBJ1-1, with D unresolved. The CDR3 has 12 amino acids. Trimming pared 5 bases from V and 4 bases from J, leaving 11 bases between. Germline assignment: CDR1 DFQATT and CDR2 SNEGSKA (reference sequence). CDR3 coding DNA: TGCAGTGCTTTACAGTTTACCACTGAAGCTTTCTTT. It is translated as CSALQFTTEAFF.

This clonotype was detected only a few times. The CDR3 here is CASSEGRENQPQHF. CDR3 bases: TGCGCCAGCAGTGAGGGACGGGAAAATCAGCCCCAGCATTTT. The chain links TRBV10-2 to TRBJ1-5; D is unresolved. The CDR3 extends over 14 amino acids. In germline, CDR1 is WSHSY, CDR2 SAAADI. Trimming removed 2 bases from V and 4 bases from J, with 9 bases in between.

The rearrangement links TRBV2 to TRBJ1-5; D is possibly TRBD1 (6 bases). Looked up from germline, CDR1 is SNHLY and CDR2 is FYNNEI. This CDR3 is 16 amino acids long. V lost 3 bases to trimming and J lost 6 bases, with 18 bases between them. CDR3 region: CASSEGGGRFGQPQHF. CDR3 DNA: TGTGCCAGCAGTGAGGGGGGCGGTAGGTTTGGTCAGCCCCAGCATTTT.